The T cell receptor beta chain under discussion was sequenced for a study of shared clonotypes between healthy human individuals. Overall study findings and caveats: Exclusively blood specimens were collected; tissue repertoires likely differ. Donors were few, which limited the genetic and exposure-history diversity represented.

About this clone: Its antigen remains unknown.

In the original processing: Without quality scores, immunoSEQ junctional reads could not be filtered like full-length reads. Method: immunoSEQ multiplex PCR; TCRdb's copy keeps in-frame clones and lacks some. D and trimming were read from the DNA, whereas the V and J calls and clone size are those reported in that table. Here the sample spans 1,500,000 or so clones, around 95% being singletons. The CDR3 covers 13 residues. Trimming cost V 4 bases and J 7 bases; bases outside gene matches: 5. The V gene's germline CDR1 is SGHDT and CDR2 YYEEEE. This clonotype originated in a man aged 25-45 years in good health. The J gene is TRBJ2-1, the V gene TRBV5-6; 7 bases match TRBD2. The source material was naive CD4+ T cells sorted from blood. Described subset: CD45RA+ positively selected. Written as DNA, the CDR3 is TGTGCCAGCAGCGGCTGGCGGGGGAATGAGCAGTTCTTC. Protein product: CASSGWRGNEQFF.